The clone carrying this TCR beta chain is a singleton in its sample. Germline CDR1 is WNHNN and CDR2 is SYGVQD (reference sequence). V lost 4 bases and J 4 bases, leaving 12 bases between the germline ends. This CDR3 is built from 14 residues. This record comes from a study of blood T cell repertoires in COVID-19. On the study more broadly: Italy, Spain and the United States were the sources of the convalescent and acute COVID-19 samples. Sources were T cells, B-cell-depleted T cells, or PBMCs; the material itself was cDNA or gDNA.

Per the authors' pipeline: Cell counts per sample came from amplifying reference gene primers. This table comes from immunoSEQ multiplex PCR, and its TCRdb copy is limited to in-frame clones, with some not included. That table gives V, J and clone size, and the DNA gave D and trimming. The repertoire holds 87,000 or so clones, with 88% as singletons. This sequence originates from a man older than 75 with acute or convalescent COVID-19. The rearrangement joins TRBV10-1 to TRBJ2-3, with D possibly matching TRBD1 (5 bases). The specimen was peripheral blood. Here the CDR3 reads CASSGGTISDTQYF. Here the CDR3 DNA reads TGCGCCAGCAGTGGGGGCACTATATCAGATACGCAGTATTTT.